A single sample is the source of the 24 T cell receptor beta chains below, sequenced in a study of T cells in localized non-small cell lung cancer. Some clones are missing from TCRdb's copy, which holds only in-frame ones; the method was immunoSEQ multiplex PCR. The data contain some 25,000 clones, 70% to 90% of them singletons. The specimen comprised peripheral blood, sampled before any cancer treatment. The source of these receptors is a female donor older than 55 with stage I lung adenocarcinoma.

This chain links TRBV11-1 with TRBJ2-1; TRBD1 matches 11 bases. The germline V gene has CDR1 SGHAT and CDR2 FQDESV (reference sequence). V was clipped by 1 base and J by 11 bases; unmatched bases: 10. The length of the CDR3 is 16 residues. CDR3 amino acids: CASSLGVGTGGIQQFF. CDR3 in DNA: TGTGCCAGCAGCTTAGGGGTTGGGACAGGGGGTATTCAGCAGTTCTTC.

The chain employs TRBV5-1 and TRBJ2-3, with 11 bases that match TRBD2. Germline V gene data show CDR1 as SGHRS and CDR2 as YFSETQ. Trimming removed 8 bases from V and 4 bases from J; junction bases left unmatched: 6. The CDR3 totals 14 residues. CDR3 loop: CASSIAGGPDTQYF. The CDR3 region has the DNA TGCGCCAGTTCCATAGCGGGGGGGCCAGATACGCAGTATTTT. The entire variable domain, with the rest obtained from reference TRBV5-1 and TRBJ2-3, is as follows: KAGVTQTPRYLIKTRGQQVTLSCSPISGHRSVSWYQQTPGQGLQFLFEYFSETQRNKGNFPGRFSGRQFSNSRSEMNVSTLELGDSALYLCASSIAGGPDTQYFGPGTRLTVL.

The chain joins TRBV6-5 to TRBJ2-1, with D perhaps TRBD1 or TRBD2 (5 bases each). Germline V CDR1 and CDR2: MNHEY, SVGAGI. V lost 6 bases, J lost 6 bases, and 15 bases lay in between. The CDR3 is 14 residues long. CDR3: CASRAGTLSNEQFF. The DNA for the CDR3 is TGTGCCAGCAGAGCCGGGACCCTCTCCAATGAGCAGTTCTTC.

The V and J genes are TRBV9 and TRBJ1-5; TRBD1 agrees at 7 bases. In germline, CDR1 is SGDLS, CDR2 YYNGEE. V lost 3 bases to trimming and J lost 5 bases; unmatched junction nucleotides: 8. CDR3 length equals 15 residues. The CDR3 is CASSAHGQGDQPQHF. The CDR3 DNA sequence: TGTGCCAGCAGCGCCCACGGCCAGGGGGATCAGCCCCAGCATTTT.

The gene calls are TRBV6-1 and TRBJ2-3; 11 positions agree with TRBD1. CDR1 and CDR2 from the germline V gene are MNHNS and SASEGT. V lost 8 bases and J lost 3; bases outside the gene matches: 1. The CDR3 has 13 amino acids. The CDR3 coding sequence is TGTGCCAGCCGGGACAGGGGGACAGATACGCAGTATTTT. This translates into CASRDRGTDTQYF.

This clone appeared a single time. The chain has TRBV9 and TRBJ1-5; D unclear. Germline-derived CDR1 and CDR2 are SGDLS and YYNGEE. V was trimmed by 3 bases and J by 0 bases, leaving 7 bases between them. The CDR3 runs to 14 residues. CDR3 amino acids: CASSGGDSNQPQHF. The CDR3 coding sequence is TGTGCCAGCAGCGGTGGGGATAGCAATCAGCCCCAGCATTTT.

This chain connects TRBV7-9 to TRBJ2-5; unclear D gene. Between the trimmed V and J ends, which lost 8 bases and 0 bases, there was a span of 10 bases. From germline, CDR1 is SEHNR and CDR2 FQNEAQ (reference sequence). The CDR3 length is 13 residues. CDR3 nucleotide sequence: TGTGCCAGCTCATTACGGGACCAAGAGACCCAGTACTTC. Encoded protein: CASSLRDQETQYF. Looking up the rest from reference TRBV7-9 and TRBJ2-5 gives the full variable domain: DTGVSQNPRHKITKRGQNVTFRCDPISEHNRLYWYRQTLGQGPEFLTYFQNEAQLEKSRLLSDRFSAERPKGSFSTLEIQRTEQGDSAMYLCASSLRDQETQYFGPGTRLLVL.

The chain links TRBV5-1 to TRBJ2-7; TRBD2 agrees at 8 bases. The germline CDR1 and CDR2 sequences are SGHRS and YFSETQ. This CDR3 region has 15 residues. Trimming at V came to 3 bases and at J to 3 bases, leaving 8 bases not matched to a gene. The CDR3 reads CASSSAGGWDYEQYF. The CDR3 nucleotides are TGCGCCAGCAGCTCCGCGGGAGGCTGGGACTACGAGCAGTACTTC.

The V gene is TRBV27, the J gene TRBJ1-3, with 7 bases matching TRBD1. This CDR3 comprises 15 residues. CDR1 is MNHEY and CDR2 is SMNVEV in the germline V gene (reference sequence). The junction had 3 bases not matched to a gene; V was cut back by 2 bases and J by 2 bases. The DNA of the CDR3 is TGTGCCAGCAGTTTAAGCGGACAGGCTGGAAACACCATATATTTT. It yields the protein CASSLSGQAGNTIYF.

The genes are TRBV5-1 and TRBJ1-1; possibly TRBD1 for D (5 bases). The germline V and J ends were trimmed by 0 bases and 4 bases, with 10 bases remaining between them. The CDR3 spans 14 residues. The V gene's germline CDR1 is SGHRS and CDR2 YFSETQ. CDR3 in amino acids: CASSLGQGFTEAFF. Here the CDR3 DNA reads TGCGCCAGCAGCTTGGGGCAGGGATTCACTGAAGCTTTCTTT.

J is TRBJ1-1 and V is TRBV5-5; TRBD1 might be the D (5 bases). Trimming left V 4 bases short and J 3 bases short, with 10 bases between. The CDR3 totals 13 residues. Germline loops: CDR1 SGHKS, CDR2 YYEKEE (reference sequence). CDR3 sequence: CASSLQGHTEAFF. For the CDR3, the DNA is TGTGCCAGCAGCCTGCAGGGACACACTGAAGCTTTCTTT.

The gene calls are TRBV21-1 and TRBJ2-7; TRBD2, the D gene given by the table, was not confirmed from the DNA. TRBV21-1 has pseudogene status. The CDR3 runs 15 residues. CDR3 in DNA: TGTGCCAGCAGCAAATGGGCGAGCGGGAGACACGAGCAGTACTTC. Protein: CASSKWASGRHEQYF.

V usage is TRBV10-3 and J usage is TRBJ1-6; D possibly corresponds to TRBD1 (5 bases). The CDR3 is 15 residues long. V dropped 4 bases and J dropped 5 bases, with 12 bases sitting between them. CDR1 and CDR2 from the germline V gene are ENHRY and SYGVKD. The CDR3 DNA sequence: TGTGCCATCAGTGGGGGCCCGGGGAATAATTCACCCCTCCACTTT. Amino acids: CAISGGPGNNSPLHF.

The chain links TRBV11-2 to TRBJ2-7; D unclear. The CDR3 sequence is 14 residues long. Between the trimmed V and J ends, which lost 1 base and 2 bases, there was a span of 9 bases. CDR1 is SGHAT, CDR2 FQNNGV, per germline. As DNA, the CDR3 is TGTGCCAGCAGCTTAGGGCCAGGTCCCTACGAGCAGTACTTC. This codes for CASSLGPGPYEQYF.

This clone was seen a single time. The chain carries TRBV30 and TRBJ2-2, with D possibly being TRBD2 (5 bases). Germline CDR1 is GTSNPN and CDR2 is SVGIG (reference sequence). The CDR3 has 16 residues. V shed 2 bases and J shed 8 bases, with 21 bases lying between them. The CDR3 spells CAWSRGSALSPGELFF. The CDR3 nucleotides read TGTGCCTGGAGTCGAGGTAGCGCTCTATCCCCAGGGGAGCTGTTTTTT.

This clone has more than one count but fewer than ten. The chain uses TRBV14 and TRBJ1-2; unclear D gene. The CDR3 length is 11 residues. Germline V gene data show CDR1 as SGHDN and CDR2 as FVKESK. V was shortened by 8 bases and J by 3 bases, with 7 bases between the two germline ends. The CDR3 is CASGKDYGYTF. The CDR3 region has the DNA TGTGCCAGCGGTAAGGACTATGGCTACACCTTC. The full variable domain, with the rest looked up from reference TRBV14 and TRBJ1-2, is EAGVTQFPSHSVIEKGQTVTLRCDPISGHDNLYWYRRVMGKEIKFLLHFVKESKQDESGMPNNRFLAERTGGTYSTLKVQPAELEDSGVYFCASGKDYGYTFGSGTRLTVV.

The rearrangement uses TRBV7-6 and TRBJ2-1; D possibly uses TRBD1 or TRBD2 (5 bases each). CDR3 length: 15 residues. Germline V gene sequence: CDR1 SGHVS, CDR2 FNYEAQ. Trimming left V 2 bases short and J 6 bases short, with 14 bases between. CDR3 nucleotide sequence: TGTGCCAGCAGCTTAAGTGGGACGGATTTCAATGAGCAGTTCTTC. Amino acids: CASSLSGTDFNEQFF.

The rearrangement joins TRBV10-3 to TRBJ1-1; D perhaps matches TRBD1 (5 bases). V was trimmed by 11 bases and J by 3 bases, leaving 16 bases between them. The CDR3 consists of 13 residues. Germline CDR1 ENHRY, CDR2 SYGVKD. In DNA form, the CDR3 reads TGTGCCGTCTCAGGGTGGGGGTACACTGAAGCTTTCTTT. Its translation: CAVSGWGYTEAFF.

This chain uses TRBV20-1 with TRBJ2-3; D remains ambiguous. Trimming left V 3 bases short and J 5 bases short, with 6 bases between. Germline V gives CDR1 DFQATT, CDR2 SNEGSKA (reference sequence). The CDR3 loop spans 11 amino acids. CDR3: CSASSRDTQYF. CDR3 bases: TGCAGTGCTAGTTCTAGAGATACGCAGTATTTT.

The chain carries TRBV19 and TRBJ2-7; 8 nucleotides align to TRBD1. Per germline, CDR1 LNHDA and CDR2 SQIVND (reference sequence). J gave up 3 bases and V 3 bases, and 4 bases lay outside the gene matches. The CDR3 has 14 amino acids. In DNA form, the CDR3 reads TGTGCCAGTAGTATCCAGGGGGCGTACTACGAGCAGTACTTC. Translating gives CASSIQGAYYEQYF.

This chain joins TRBV11-2 and TRBJ2-1; D is possibly TRBD2 (6 bases). V was clipped by 1 base and J by 9 bases, with 19 bases between them. CDR1 and CDR2 from the germline V gene are SGHAT and FQNNGV. This CDR3 region has 16 residues. The CDR3, as DNA: TGTGCCAGCAGCTTAGGACCGGGAGTTATTCCTGGTGAGCAGTTCTTC. It translates to CASSLGPGVIPGEQFF.

This clone has only one observation. Lacking the conserved final phenylalanine or tryptophan, this CDR3 likely reflects a read error. The chain couples TRBV5-6 to TRBJ1-2; no clear D gene. Germline V gene lookup returns CDR1 SGHDT and CDR2 YYEEEE. The CDR3 consists of 12 residues. Trimming removed 2 bases from V and 2 bases from J, with 4 bases in between. In DNA, the CDR3 is TGTGCCAGCAGCTTTGACAACTATGGCTACACCCTC. Translation gives CASSFDNYGYTL.

This chain joins TRBV6-5 and TRBJ1-5; TRBD1 matches 8 bases. Germline V gene data show CDR1 as MNHEY and CDR2 as SVGAGI. The CDR3 totals 15 residues. V shed 5 bases and J 2 bases; nucleotides not matched to a gene: 5. The DNA for the CDR3 is TGTGCCAGCAGTCCTACAGGGGGGGGCAATCAGCCCCAGCATTTT. Translating gives CASSPTGGGNQPQHF.

In regard to this clone: A read error may be the cause here, since a much bigger clone is one base away. This specimen includes other DNA sequences encoding the same CDR3. V and J are TRBV10-1 and TRBJ1-2; D is perhaps TRBD1 (6 bases). Germline values: CDR1 WNHNN, CDR2 SYGVQD (reference sequence). The CDR3 length is 16 residues. The CDR3: CASSDQKDGTWGGYTF. The CDR3 DNA reads TGCGCCAGCAGTGACCAAAAGGACGGCACCTGGGGGGGCTATACCTTC.